These 8 T cell receptor beta chains came from one sample sequenced in a study of shared clonotypes between healthy human individuals. In the naive CD8 group, cells lacked CD45RO and were positively selected for CCR7, so terminally differentiated effector memory CD45RA+ cells were left out. Generated by immunoSEQ multiplex PCR, the TCRdb table keeps only in-frame clones and is missing some. The repertoire holds some 1,900,000 clones, with less than 95% as singletons. The sequenced material came from naive CD8+ T cells sorted from blood. Receptor source: a young man in good health.

The V gene is TRBV6-5, the J gene TRBJ2-7; no definite D call. The CDR3 covers 13 residues. The ends were cut back, 4 bases at V and 3 bases at J, with 10 bases in the middle. The V gene's germline CDR1 is MNHEY and CDR2 SVGAGI. CDR3 sequence: CASSLRTDYEQYF. For the CDR3, the DNA is TGTGCCAGCAGTTTACGGACCGACTACGAGCAGTACTTC.

This clone was counted once. The J gene is TRBJ1-5, the V gene TRBV18; 8 bases align to TRBD1. The CDR3 totals 18 residues. Germline V gene lookup returns CDR1 KGHSH and CDR2 LQKENI. J lost 1 base, V lost 0 bases, and 8 bases had no gene match. The DNA for the CDR3 is TGTGCCAGCTCACCACCGGTGGGCAGGGGGCAAAGCAATCAGCCCCAGCATTTT. Encoded protein: CASSPPVGRGQSNQPQHF.

The DNA of the CDR3 is TGTGCCAGCAGCGAGACAGGGGCCTCCTACGAGCAGTACTTC. The encoded protein is CASSETGASYEQYF. V gene TRBV5-6 combines with J gene TRBJ2-7, with 8 positions matching TRBD1. The V gene's germline CDR1 is SGHDT and CDR2 YYEEEE. The junction had 3 bases not matched to a gene; V was cut back by 4 bases and J by 0 bases. There are 14 residues in the CDR3. Variable domain in full (rest from reference TRBV5-6 and TRBJ2-7): DAGVTQSPTHLIKTRGQQVTLRCSPKSGHDTVSWYQQALGQGPQFIFQYYEEEERQRGNFPDRFSGHQFPNYSSELNVNALLLGDSALYLCASSETGASYEQYFGPGTRLTVT.

V is TRBV27 and J is TRBJ1-2; D may be TRBD1 (5 bases). V dropped 4 bases and J dropped 0 bases, with 9 bases sitting between them. CDR1 and CDR2 (germline): MNHEY, SMNVEV (reference sequence). The CDR3 length is 14 residues. In nucleotides, the CDR3 is TGTGCCAGCAGTTATGGGGGAGCTAACTATGGCTACACCTTC. Translated: CASSYGGANYGYTF.

The chain couples TRBV29-1 to TRBJ2-7, with 9 positions matching TRBD2. The CDR3 is 13 amino acids. Germline CDR1 and CDR2: SQVTM and ANQGSEA. V gave up 3 bases and J gave up 7 bases; unmatched junction bases: 7. The CDR3 DNA reads as TGCAGCGTTGAGGTAGCGGGAGAGGGGGAGCAGTACTTC. It is translated as CSVEVAGEGEQYF.

This chain uses TRBV7-9 with TRBJ2-2, with 8 bases that match TRBD1. This CDR3 comprises 17 residues. Germline V gives CDR1 SEHNR, CDR2 FQNEAQ (reference sequence). V shed 0 bases and J 4 bases; nucleotides not matched to a gene: 7. The DNA of the CDR3 is TGTGCCAGCAGCTTAGCTCCGGGACAGGTCCTCACCGGGGAGCTGTTTTTT. Its translation: CASSLAPGQVLTGELFF.

Of note for this clone: Other DNA sequences in the same sample also yield this CDR3. V and J are TRBV5-4 and TRBJ2-7; D tentatively fits TRBD1 or TRBD2 (6 bases each). Per the germline V gene, CDR1 is SGHNT and CDR2 is YYREEE (reference sequence). This CDR3 is 13 amino acids long. Trimming cost V 2 bases and J 3 bases, with 9 bases left between them. CDR3 region: CASSLGGLYEQYF. The CDR3 DNA sequence: TGTGCCAGCAGCTTAGGGGGACTCTACGAGCAGTACTTC. The whole variable domain, filled in from reference TRBV5-4 and TRBJ2-7, reads ETGVTQSPTHLIKTRGQQVTLRCSSQSGHNTVSWYQQALGQGPQFIFQYYREEENGRGNFPPRFSGLQFPNYSSELNVNALELDDSALYLCASSLGGLYEQYFGPGTRLTVT.

The chain combines TRBV5-4 with TRBJ2-2, with D possibly called TRBD1 or TRBD2 (6 bases each). Germline assignment: CDR1 SGHNT and CDR2 YYREEE (reference sequence). The CDR3 loop spans 15 amino acids. Trimming pared 4 bases from V and 5 bases from J, leaving 15 bases between. CDR3 DNA sequence: TGTGCCAGCAGCGTTGTGGGGGGCGCGACCGGGGAGCTGTTTTTT. It translates to CASSVVGGATGELFF.